This T cell receptor (beta chain) was captured by sequencing in a study of Ad26.COV2.S vaccination and SARS-CoV-2 variants. For the study at large: Intramuscular Ad26.COV2.S doses were given once or twice, 56 days apart. Points from the study as a whole: Quantification of TCR breadth and depth may have yielded underestimates of total T cell responses. Non-spike TCR breadth did not differ much between vaccine and placebo recipients. Vaccinees showed greater spike-specific TCR breadth than placebo recipients.

Here immunoSEQ multiplex PCR was the method, and the copy in TCRdb shows in-frame clones only, minus some. Of a few hundred thousand clones detected, approximately 89% appear once; the ten largest clones hold less than 3.5%. The sample's treatment: some 20 received Ad26.COV2.S at low or high dose, single or two shots; five or six received placebo; per-sample allocation not given. Sampling occurred on day 63 after the first vaccine or placebo injection. Germline V gene lookup returns CDR1 SGHTA and CDR2 FQGNSA. The CDR3 has 18 amino acids. Trimming left V 5 bases short and J 2 bases short, with 24 bases between. A note on this clone: Its matching antigen is unknown.

The rearrangement uses TRBV7-2 and TRBJ1-2; D is possibly TRBD1 (5 bases). The starting material was peripheral blood, obtained in a trial of Ad26.COV2.S vaccine versus placebo. The clonotype comes from a person aged 18 to 59 who received the Ad26.COV2.S COVID-19 vaccine or a placebo. The DNA of the CDR3 is TGTGCCAGCAGCCGCCTTACTGCAAGCGGCAGGGCCAACTATGGCTACACCTTC. The encoded protein is CASSRLTASGRANYGYTF.